Listed below are T cell receptor beta chains from one sample, sequenced in a study of low-dose radiotherapy and immunotherapy resistance in tumors. TCRdb reprocessed the reads with MiXCR, giving one entry per CDR3 protein. The sample records roughly 40,000 distinct CDR3 sequences, 25% being singletons. The specimen comprised PBMCs, sampled after low-dose radiotherapy plus immunotherapy. The receptor set was obtained from a male donor with prostate cancer. The CDR3 runs from the conserved cysteine through the conserved F or W. A D gene is named only where the DNA matches it firmly. Some rows mark clone size as missing; the rest say once, few, many or name a class of expanded clone.

V gene: TRBV18
D gene: .
J gene: TRBJ2-2
clone size: many
CDR3 DNA: TGTGCCAGCTCCCCGGCCGAAGGGAACCGGAACACCGGGGAGCTGTTTTTT
CDR3 protein: CASSPAEGNRNTGELFF

V gene: TRBV29-1
D gene: TRBD2
J gene: TRBJ2-3
clone size: many
CDR3 DNA: TGCAGCGTGGGGACTAGCCTGAGCACAGATACGCAGTATTTT
CDR3 protein: CSVGTSLSTDTQYF

V gene: TRBV20-1
D gene: .
J gene: TRBJ2-3
clone size: many
CDR3 DNA: TGCAGTGCTAGAAAGGCGGGCCGTTACACAGATACGCAGTATTTT
CDR3 protein: CSARKAGRYTDTQYF

V gene: TRBV7-2
D gene: .
J gene: TRBJ2-5
clone size: .
CDR3 DNA: TGTGCCAGCAGCTTTGTGGGTGGGGGGCCAGGGGAGACCCAGTACTTC
CDR3 protein: CASSFVGGGPGETQYF

V gene: TRBV5-5
D gene: TRBD2
J gene: TRBJ2-6
clone size: few
CDR3 DNA: TGTGCCAGCACCGTCACCTCTTGGGCGGGGGCTGGGGCCAACGTCCTGACTTTC
CDR3 protein: CASTVTSWAGAGANVLTF

V gene: TRBV19
D gene: TRBD1
J gene: TRBJ2-2
clone size: many
CDR3 DNA: TGTGCCAGTAGGCCCGGGACAGTCAGGGGCGGGGAGCTGTTTTTT
CDR3 protein: CASRPGTVRGGELFF

V gene: TRBV9
D gene: .
J gene: TRBJ2-7
clone size: medium-sized
CDR3 DNA: TGTGCCAGCAGCGAAAACATACAGGGAAGCTACGAGCAGTACTTC
CDR3 protein: CASSENIQGSYEQYF

V gene: TRBV20-1
D gene: TRBD2
J gene: TRBJ2-7
clone size: many
CDR3 DNA: TGCAGTGCTAGAGATTATAGCGGGGGCTACGAGCAGTACTTC
CDR3 protein: CSARDYSGGYEQYF

V gene: TRBV27
D gene: .
J gene: TRBJ2-4
clone size: many
CDR3 DNA: TGTGCCAGCAGTTTAAGGCTAGCTTTAGCCAAAAACATTCAGTACTTC
CDR3 protein: CASSLRLALAKNIQYF

V gene: TRBV20-1
D gene: TRBD2
J gene: TRBJ2-5
clone size: many
CDR3 DNA: TGCAGTGCTAGAGAAATGAGAGCGGGGGTAGGAGAGACCCAGTACTTC
CDR3 protein: CSAREMRAGVGETQYF

V gene: TRBV29-1
D gene: .
J gene: TRBJ1-1
clone size: .
CDR3 DNA: TGCAGCGTTGTTGAAGTCCCTGAAGCTTTCTTT
CDR3 protein: CSVVEVPEAFF

V gene: TRBV14
D gene: .
J gene: TRBJ2-1
clone size: .
CDR3 DNA: TGTGCCAGCAGCCAAGGACTAGTAGTTTACAATGAGCAGATCTTC
CDR3 protein: CASSQGLVVYNEQIF

V gene: TRBV5-1
D gene: .
J gene: TRBJ2-3
clone size: .
CDR3 DNA: TGCGCCAGCAGCCGGGACCAAGGCACAGATACGCAGTATTTT
CDR3 protein: CASSRDQGTDTQYF

V gene: TRBV19
D gene: TRBD2
J gene: TRBJ2-1
clone size: many
CDR3 DNA: TGTGCCAGCATCCCCACCCCCTCCGGGCGCGGGAGGGCGGTAGAGCAGTTCTTC
CDR3 protein: CASIPTPSGRGRAVEQFF

V gene: TRBV18
D gene: .
J gene: TRBJ1-5
clone size: .
CDR3 DNA: TGTGCCAGCTCACCAGGGGCAGATCAGCCCCAGCATTTT
CDR3 protein: CASSPGADQPQHF

V gene: TRBV28
D gene: .
J gene: TRBJ2-7
clone size: many
CDR3 DNA: TGTGCCAGCACTAGTATAGGTAGAAGCTCCTACGAGCAGTACTTC
CDR3 protein: CASTSIGRSSYEQYF

V gene: TRBV24-1
D gene: .
J gene: TRBJ2-1
clone size: few
CDR3 DNA: TGTGCCACCAGTGATTCGAGACTTTACAATGAGCAGTTCTTC
CDR3 protein: CATSDSRLYNEQFF

V gene: TRBV29-1
D gene: .
J gene: TRBJ1-1
clone size: many
CDR3 DNA: TGCAGCGGGGGACACTTGAACACTGAAGCTTTCTTT
CDR3 protein: CSGGHLNTEAFF

V gene: TRBV19
D gene: .
J gene: TRBJ1-5
clone size: many
CDR3 DNA: TGTGCCAGTAACCGGGGGGAACAGCCCCAGCATTTT
CDR3 protein: CASNRGEQPQHF

V gene: TRBV30
D gene: .
J gene: TRBJ1-5
clone size: .
CDR3 DNA: TGTGCCTGGAGTGTTGGGACTATTAGCAATCAGCCCCAGCATTTT
CDR3 protein: CAWSVGTISNQPQHF

V gene: TRBV12-3/TRBV12-4
D gene: .
J gene: TRBJ1-1
clone size: many
CDR3 DNA: TGTGCCAGCGGGTTAGGCGTCATGAACACTGAAGCTTTCTTT
CDR3 protein: CASGLGVMNTEAFF

V gene: TRBV25-1
D gene: .
J gene: TRBJ1-5
clone size: many
CDR3 DNA: TGTGCCAGCAGTGAATGGGCAGGGGAAGGTGGCAATCAGCCCCAGCATTTT
CDR3 protein: CASSEWAGEGGNQPQHF

V gene: TRBV28
D gene: .
J gene: TRBJ2-7
clone size: many
CDR3 DNA: TGTGCCAGCGTCCTTGCTCGACCAGCGGTCTACGAGCAGTACTTC
CDR3 protein: CASVLARPAVYEQYF

V gene: TRBV5-1
D gene: TRBD2
J gene: TRBJ2-7
clone size: medium-sized
CDR3 DNA: TGCGCCAGCAGCTCGACAGCCGCGGCGGGGGTCGAGCAGTACTTC
CDR3 protein: CASSSTAAAGVEQYF

V gene: TRBV5-6
D gene: .
J gene: TRBJ2-5
clone size: many
CDR3 DNA: TGTGCCAGCAGCTTGGAGGGTCGCGAGACCCAGTACTTC
CDR3 protein: CASSLEGRETQYF

V gene: TRBV15
D gene: .
J gene: TRBJ1-4
clone size: many
CDR3 DNA: TGTGCCACCAGCAGAGATCCAGGGAGGGAAGGCGAAAAACTGTTTTTT
CDR3 protein: CATSRDPGREGEKLFF

V gene: TRBV7-6
D gene: .
J gene: TRBJ1-4
clone size: .
CDR3 DNA: .
CDR3 protein: CASSGAGSNEKLFFF